Listed below are T cell receptor beta chains from one sample, sequenced in a study of T-cell reconstitution after alpha-beta-depleted transplantation in children. A single record per CDR3 protein comes from TCRdb applying MiXCR to the PCR reads. This sample has about 360,000 distinct CDR3 sequences; 13% occur once, and the top ten carry roughly 4.3%. The starting material was PBMCs, obtained from the stem cell graft. These receptors originate from a human donor who donated a stem cell graft to a child with Fanconi anemia. Both conserved end residues are part of each CDR3. The D gene is left open where the match is weak. Rows may omit the clone size; those that give it use once, few, many or a size class.

V gene: TRBV5-6; D gene: -; J gene: TRBJ1-6; clone size: many; CDR3 protein: CASSLGRINSPLHF; CDR3 DNA: TGTGCCAGCAGCTTGGGACGGATCAATTCACCCCTCCACTTT
V gene: TRBV30; D gene: -; J gene: TRBJ2-1; clone size: -; CDR3 protein: CAWKGPKYEQFF; CDR3 DNA: TGTGCCTGGAAGGGTCCTAAGTATGAGCAGTTCTTC
V gene: TRBV4-2; D gene: -; J gene: TRBJ1-4; clone size: many; CDR3 protein: CASSQEQQGDEKLFF; CDR3 DNA: TGTGCCAGCAGCCAAGAGCAACAGGGTGATGAAAAACTGTTTTTT
V gene: TRBV29-1; D gene: TRBD1; J gene: TRBJ2-7; clone size: many; CDR3 protein: CSAAGQDSSYEQYF; CDR3 DNA: TGCAGCGCCGCAGGACAGGATAGCTCCTACGAGCAGTACTTC
V gene: TRBV4-2; D gene: -; J gene: TRBJ2-1; clone size: many; CDR3 protein: CASSPSASVEQQFF; CDR3 DNA: TGTGCCAGCAGCCCCTCCGCGTCGGTGGAACAGCAGTTCTTC
V gene: TRBV5-1; D gene: TRBD1; J gene: TRBJ2-1; clone size: many; CDR3 protein: CASSWDRGRSEQFF; CDR3 DNA: TGCGCCAGCAGCTGGGACAGGGGGCGCAGTGAGCAGTTCTTC
V gene: TRBV7-9; D gene: -; J gene: TRBJ1-2; clone size: few; CDR3 protein: CASSLARISAGYTF; CDR3 DNA: TGTGCCAGCAGCTTAGCCCGGATCTCTGCGGGCTACACCTTC
V gene: TRBV12-3/TRBV12-4; D gene: -; J gene: TRBJ1-5; clone size: -; CDR3 protein: CASSFNFGQPQHF; CDR3 DNA: TGTGCCAGCAGTTTTAATTTCGGTCAGCCCCAGCATTTT
V gene: TRBV29-1; D gene: -; J gene: TRBJ2-3; clone size: many; CDR3 protein: CSVGGRSGSWDTQYF; CDR3 DNA: TGCAGCGTTGGGGGGAGGAGCGGCTCTTGGGATACGCAGTATTTT
V gene: TRBV6-2/TRBV6-3; D gene: -; J gene: TRBJ1-2; clone size: -; CDR3 protein: CASSHSYGYTF; CDR3 DNA: TGTGCCAGCAGCCACAGCTATGGCTACACCTTC